A selection of T cell receptor beta chains follows, all from one sample in a study of identical twins. TCRdb fed the 5' RACE reads into MiXCR, producing one record per CDR3 protein. This sample yields around 450,000 distinct CDR3 sequences, of which 14% are seen a single time; approximately 0.52% belongs to the top ten. In addition, the sample was reused for a study of yellow fever vaccine responses in identical twins.

What was sequenced was CD4+ T cells sorted from blood. The receptors were gathered from a woman under 30 in good health. Both conserved end residues are part of each CDR3. D genes are given only for firm matches. Some rows have no size entry. The others give once, few or many, or a class for an expanded clone.

clone_size: -; d_call: -; v_call: TRBV20-1; j_call: TRBJ2-3; cdr3_nt: TGCAGTGCTAGAGACCCTCGGGACCTTTATACGCAGTATTTT; cdr3_aa: CSARDPRDLYTQYF
clone_size: -; d_call: -; v_call: TRBV30; j_call: TRBJ2-1; cdr3_nt: TGTGCCTGGAGTGTTCCTCGGAGCGTCAGTGCAAGTGAGCAGTTCTTC; cdr3_aa: CAWSVPRSVSASEQFF
clone_size: -; d_call: -; v_call: TRBV7-6; j_call: TRBJ2-7; cdr3_nt: TGTGCCAGCAGCCCCGTGGGCACGGGTACCTACGAGCAGTACTTC; cdr3_aa: CASSPVGTGTYEQYF
clone_size: many; d_call: -; v_call: TRBV9; j_call: TRBJ2-3; cdr3_nt: TGTGCCAGCAGCCCAGAGGTAGATACGCAGTATTTT; cdr3_aa: CASSPEVDTQYF
clone_size: few; d_call: -; v_call: TRBV6-1; j_call: TRBJ2-2; cdr3_nt: TGTGCCAGCGCGGTGGAATTTATAACCGGGGAGCTGTTTTTT; cdr3_aa: CASAVEFITGELFF
clone_size: -; d_call: TRBD1; v_call: TRBV25-1; j_call: TRBJ2-7; cdr3_nt: TGTGCCAGCAGTGGCAACAGGGGGTCCGAGCAGTACTTC; cdr3_aa: CASSGNRGSEQYF
clone_size: -; d_call: -; v_call: TRBV25-1; j_call: TRBJ1-1; cdr3_nt: TGTGCCAGCAGTGAATCGGTGGCGTGGAACACTGAAGCTTTCTTT; cdr3_aa: CASSESVAWNTEAFF
clone_size: few; d_call: -; v_call: TRBV27; j_call: TRBJ1-6; cdr3_nt: TGTGCCAGCAGTTTATACTGGTCAGGGGACGATTCACCCCTCCACTTT; cdr3_aa: CASSLYWSGDDSPLHF
clone_size: few; d_call: -; v_call: TRBV7-8; j_call: TRBJ2-1; cdr3_nt: TGTGCCAGCAACCAGGGGGGAACGTCCTACAATGAGCAGTTCTTC; cdr3_aa: CASNQGGTSYNEQFF
clone_size: many; d_call: -; v_call: TRBV29-1; j_call: TRBJ2-5; cdr3_nt: TGCAGCGGCAGCCAAGAGACCCAGTACTTC; cdr3_aa: CSGSQETQYF
clone_size: few; d_call: TRBD1; v_call: TRBV7-2; j_call: TRBJ1-3; cdr3_nt: TGTGCCAGCAGCCCCGCGGGACAGGGGGTGAACACCATATATTTT; cdr3_aa: CASSPAGQGVNTIYF
clone_size: few; d_call: -; v_call: TRBV27; j_call: TRBJ2-6; cdr3_nt: TGTGCCAGCAGTTTGTTTGTAGGGCAGGGGACCCTCTCTGGGGCCAACGTCCTGACTTTC; cdr3_aa: CASSLFVGQGTLSGANVLTF
clone_size: many; d_call: -; v_call: TRBV3-1; j_call: TRBJ2-7; cdr3_nt: TGTGCCAGCAAACCCCACAGCGTTTCCTACGAGCAGTACTTC; cdr3_aa: CASKPHSVSYEQYF
clone_size: few; d_call: -; v_call: TRBV6-1; j_call: TRBJ2-3; cdr3_nt: TGTGCCAGCAGTCGTCGGACTGACACAGATACGCAGTATTTT; cdr3_aa: CASSRRTDTDTQYF
clone_size: -; d_call: TRBD2; v_call: TRBV18; j_call: TRBJ2-7; cdr3_nt: TGTGCCAGCTCACCACCCGGCGGGGGGACCAGCTCCTACGAGCAGTACTTC; cdr3_aa: CASSPPGGGTSSYEQYF
clone_size: -; d_call: TRBD1; v_call: TRBV4-1; j_call: TRBJ2-4; cdr3_nt: TGCGCCAGCAGCCAAGACCCCAGGGGGCAATTATACATTCAGTACTTC; cdr3_aa: CASSQDPRGQLYIQYF
clone_size: -; d_call: TRBD1; v_call: TRBV7-6; j_call: TRBJ2-7; cdr3_nt: TGTGCCAGCAGCTCACCGACAGGGCAAAGCTCCTACGAGCAGTACTTC; cdr3_aa: CASSSPTGQSSYEQYF
clone_size: -; d_call: TRBD2; v_call: TRBV2; j_call: TRBJ2-1; cdr3_nt: TGTGCCAGCAGTGATGGGACTAGCAGCCCCTACAATGAGCAGTTCTTC; cdr3_aa: CASSDGTSSPYNEQFF
clone_size: -; d_call: -; v_call: TRBV12-3/TRBV12-4; j_call: TRBJ2-7; cdr3_nt: TGTGCCAGCAGTTTACAGATAAGCGAGAGGGCTCACTACGAGCAGTACTTC; cdr3_aa: CASSLQISERAHYEQYF
clone_size: few; d_call: TRBD1; v_call: TRBV27; j_call: TRBJ2-1; cdr3_nt: TGTGCCAGCAGTTCCCACCGCTCCGGGACAGGGGGCTACAATGAGCAGTTCTTC; cdr3_aa: CASSSHRSGTGGYNEQFF
clone_size: few; d_call: -; v_call: TRBV28; j_call: TRBJ2-7; cdr3_nt: TGTGCCAGCAGTTTACAGGACAGAACCTACGAGCAGTACTTC; cdr3_aa: CASSLQDRTYEQYF
clone_size: -; d_call: -; v_call: TRBV7-8; j_call: TRBJ2-7; cdr3_nt: TGTGCCAGCAGCCTAGGACAGAACAACTACGAGCAGTACTTC; cdr3_aa: CASSLGQNNYEQYF
clone_size: -; d_call: TRBD2; v_call: TRBV24-1; j_call: TRBJ2-5; cdr3_nt: TGTGCCACCGGACTAGCGGAGACCCAGTACTTC; cdr3_aa: CATGLAETQYF
clone_size: -; d_call: -; v_call: TRBV7-9; j_call: TRBJ1-6; cdr3_nt: TGTGCCAGCAGTATTATGTTTAATTCACCCCTCCACTTT; cdr3_aa: CASSIMFNSPLHF
clone_size: few; d_call: TRBD1; v_call: TRBV24-1; j_call: TRBJ2-7; cdr3_nt: TGTGCCACCGGGGACAGGGGGACCTACGAGCAGTACTTC; cdr3_aa: CATGDRGTYEQYF
clone_size: -; d_call: -; v_call: TRBV19; j_call: TRBJ1-5; cdr3_nt: TGTGCCAGTACAGGGGACGAGGGGCAGCCCCAGCATTTT; cdr3_aa: CASTGDEGQPQHF
clone_size: few; d_call: TRBD1; v_call: TRBV10-3; j_call: TRBJ1-4; cdr3_nt: TGTGCCATCAGTGAAACCGGGACAGGGGGCGAAAAACTGTTTTTT; cdr3_aa: CAISETGTGGEKLFF
clone_size: many; d_call: TRBD2; v_call: TRBV20-1; j_call: TRBJ2-1; cdr3_nt: TGCAGTGCTAGTAGGCTAGCGGGGGGGGGGAGCTCCTACAATGAGCAGTTCTTC; cdr3_aa: CSASRLAGGGSSYNEQFF
clone_size: few; d_call: -; v_call: TRBV27; j_call: TRBJ1-2; cdr3_nt: TGTGCCAGCAGCATTGGGGGAAACTATGGCTACACCTTC; cdr3_aa: CASSIGGNYGYTF
clone_size: -; d_call: -; v_call: TRBV28; j_call: TRBJ2-5; cdr3_nt: TGTGCCAGCAGTAAACAGGGAGTGGGCCAAGAGACCCAGTACTTC; cdr3_aa: CASSKQGVGQETQYF
clone_size: few; d_call: -; v_call: TRBV19; j_call: TRBJ1-2; cdr3_nt: TGTGCCAGTAGCCCCGACAGGCGAATCTATGGCTACACCTTC; cdr3_aa: CASSPDRRIYGYTF
clone_size: few; d_call: TRBD1; v_call: TRBV20-1; j_call: TRBJ2-3; cdr3_nt: TGCAGTGCACCGGGACAGTACACAGATACGCAGTATTTT; cdr3_aa: CSAPGQYTDTQYF
clone_size: -; d_call: -; v_call: TRBV2; j_call: TRBJ1-6; cdr3_nt: TGTGCCAGCAGTGAAGGCAAGGGGGATAATTCACCCCTCCACTTT; cdr3_aa: CASSEGKGDNSPLHF
clone_size: few; d_call: -; v_call: TRBV6-5; j_call: TRBJ2-7; cdr3_nt: TGTGCCAGCAGTTACACGACGCCGGGACGGCAATACGAGCAGTACTTC; cdr3_aa: CASSYTTPGRQYEQYF
clone_size: -; d_call: -; v_call: TRBV15; j_call: TRBJ2-3; cdr3_nt: TGTGCCACCAGCAGAGATGTAGCTAGAGCAGATACGCAGTATTTT; cdr3_aa: CATSRDVARADTQYF
clone_size: few; d_call: TRBD2; v_call: TRBV15; j_call: TRBJ2-7; cdr3_nt: TGTGCCACCAGCAGAGAGCTAGCGGGCGCCGGCTACTACGAGCAGTACTTC; cdr3_aa: CATSRELAGAGYYEQYF
clone_size: -; d_call: -; v_call: TRBV10-1; j_call: TRBJ1-3; cdr3_nt: TGCGCCAGCAGCGAACAGGCCGAATCTGGAAACACCATATATTTT; cdr3_aa: CASSEQAESGNTIYF
clone_size: few; d_call: -; v_call: TRBV10-3; j_call: TRBJ2-5; cdr3_nt: TGTGCCATCAGTGGGCTAGGGGGGCCTCAAGAGACCCAGTACTTC; cdr3_aa: CAISGLGGPQETQYF
clone_size: many; d_call: TRBD2; v_call: TRBV3-1; j_call: TRBJ2-3; cdr3_nt: TGTGCCAGCAGCCAGTGGACTAGCGGGGCGACCACAGATACGCAGTATTTT; cdr3_aa: CASSQWTSGATTDTQYF
clone_size: few; d_call: TRBD1; v_call: TRBV3-1; j_call: TRBJ2-7; cdr3_nt: TGTGCCAGCAGCCAAAAACAGGCAGGGGGCACCGACGAGCAGTACTTC; cdr3_aa: CASSQKQAGGTDEQYF
clone_size: many; d_call: -; v_call: TRBV4-1; j_call: TRBJ2-2; cdr3_nt: TGCGCCAGAAGGGGGGCACGGACCGGGGAGCTGTTTTTT; cdr3_aa: CARRGARTGELFF
clone_size: few; d_call: TRBD1; v_call: TRBV28; j_call: TRBJ2-5; cdr3_nt: TGTGCCAGCAGGGGACAGGGAGGAGAGACCCAGTACTTC; cdr3_aa: CASRGQGGETQYF
clone_size: few; d_call: -; v_call: TRBV5-4; j_call: TRBJ2-3; cdr3_nt: TGTGCCATCACCAGTACTAGCACAGATACGCAGTATTTT; cdr3_aa: CAITSTSTDTQYF
clone_size: few; d_call: -; v_call: TRBV7-2; j_call: TRBJ2-3; cdr3_nt: TGTGCCAGCAGTCGAAGCGGAGCTAGCACAGATACGCAGTATTTT; cdr3_aa: CASSRSGASTDTQYF
clone_size: -; d_call: -; v_call: TRBV20-1; j_call: TRBJ2-2; cdr3_nt: TGCAGTGCTAGCTCCGACTTGGAAAGGAACACCGGGGAGCTGTTTTTT; cdr3_aa: CSASSDLERNTGELFF
clone_size: -; d_call: -; v_call: TRBV5-1; j_call: TRBJ2-3; cdr3_nt: TGCGCCAGCAGCTTTAACTCCGCGACAGATACGCAGTATTTT; cdr3_aa: CASSFNSATDTQYF
clone_size: few; d_call: TRBD2; v_call: TRBV20-1; j_call: TRBJ2-7; cdr3_nt: TGCAGTGCTGAACGACTAGCGGGGGTTATAGAGCAGTACTTC; cdr3_aa: CSAERLAGVIEQYF
clone_size: few; d_call: -; v_call: TRBV24-1; j_call: TRBJ2-5; cdr3_nt: TGTGCCACCAGTGGCGGGGACAGTATCCAAGAGACCCAGTACTTC; cdr3_aa: CATSGGDSIQETQYF
clone_size: -; d_call: -; v_call: TRBV7-9; j_call: TRBJ2-5; cdr3_nt: TGTGCCAGCAGCTTAGGCGACAACTCTCAAGAGACCCAGTACTTC; cdr3_aa: CASSLGDNSQETQYF
clone_size: few; d_call: -; v_call: TRBV20-1; j_call: TRBJ1-5; cdr3_nt: TGCAGTGCTAGTCGGTTTCTGGGATCGGATCAGCCCCAGCATTTT; cdr3_aa: CSASRFLGSDQPQHF